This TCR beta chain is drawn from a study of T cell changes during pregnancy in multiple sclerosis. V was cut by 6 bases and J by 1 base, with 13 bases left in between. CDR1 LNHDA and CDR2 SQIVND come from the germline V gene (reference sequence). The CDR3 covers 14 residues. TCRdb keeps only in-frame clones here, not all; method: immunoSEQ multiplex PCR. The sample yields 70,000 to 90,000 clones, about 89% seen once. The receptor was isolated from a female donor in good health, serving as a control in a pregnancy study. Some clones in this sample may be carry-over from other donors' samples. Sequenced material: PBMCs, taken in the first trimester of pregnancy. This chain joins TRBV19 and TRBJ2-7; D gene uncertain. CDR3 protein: CASRATSVSYEQYF. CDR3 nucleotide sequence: TGTGCCAGTAGAGCGACTTCCGTTTCCTACGAGCAGTACTTC.